The 21 T cell receptor beta chains in this list originate from one sample, sequenced in a study of OX40 agonist ivuxolimab in advanced cancers. Generated by immunoSEQ multiplex PCR, the TCRdb table keeps only in-frame clones and is missing some. The table includes roughly 72,000 clones, 89% detected once. The sequencing here drew on CD4+ or CD8+ T cells sorted from blood, taken in a trial of the OX40 agonist ivuxolimab. The source of these receptors is an adult with an advanced solid tumor such as melanoma, head and neck, liver or kidney cancer.

V is TRBV6-1 and J is TRBJ1-5, with D unclear. Germline CDR1 and CDR2: MNHNS and SASEGT. V was pared by 1 base and J by 0 bases, with 10 bases between. This CDR3 comprises 16 residues. The CDR3 reads CASSEGAADSNQPQHF. The CDR3 nucleotides read TGTGCCAGCAGTGAAGGGGCAGCCGATAGCAATCAGCCCCAGCATTTT.

The chain recombines TRBV18 with TRBJ1-3; D is unclear. The CDR3 totals 14 residues. Germline values: CDR1 KGHSH, CDR2 LQKENI. Trimming cost V 3 bases and J 0 bases, with 6 bases left between them. The CDR3 reads CASSPRTSGNTIYF. DNA of the CDR3: TGTGCCAGCTCACCGCGCACCTCTGGAAACACCATATATTTT.

The J gene is TRBJ1-2, the V gene TRBV28; D perhaps matches TRBD1 (5 bases). The germline V gene encodes CDR1 MDHEN and CDR2 SYDVKM. The CDR3 is 13 amino acids. With 6 bases removed from V and 7 bases from J, the gap between germline ends came to 15 bases. The CDR3 sequence: CASSPGTRGGYTF. In DNA, the CDR3 is TGTGCCAGCAGCCCCGGGACTAGGGGTGGCTACACCTTC.

The V gene is TRBV2, the J gene TRBJ1-5; D is unclear. This CDR3 comprises 13 residues. The germline gives CDR1 SNHLY, CDR2 FYNNEI. V lost 4 bases and J 7 bases, leaving 11 bases between the germline ends. For the CDR3, the DNA is TGTGCCAGCAGTGTCGGTGAGCACCAGCCCCAGCATTTT. Its protein is CASSVGEHQPQHF.

V and J are TRBV9 and TRBJ1-1, with no clear D. CDR3 length: 14 amino acids. V lost 3 bases and J 2 bases, leaving 11 bases between the germline ends. Per germline, CDR1 SGDLS and CDR2 YYNGEE. The CDR3 protein is CASSEQLVNTEAFF. CDR3 bases: TGTGCCAGCAGCGAACAGCTCGTTAACACTGAAGCTTTCTTT. The variable domain in full, with the rest retrieved from reference TRBV9 and TRBJ1-1, is DSGVTQTPKHLITATGQRVTLRCSPRSGDLSVYWYQQSLDQGLQFLIQYYNGEERAKGNILERFSAQQFPDLHSELNLSSLELGDSALYFCASSEQLVNTEAFFGQGTRLTVV.

The gene calls are TRBV7-6 and TRBJ2-2; a weak D match, TRBD1 (5 bases). Trimming removed 6 bases from V and 6 bases from J, with 14 bases in between. Looked up from germline, CDR1 is SGHVS and CDR2 is FNYEAQ. The CDR3 consists of 14 residues. The CDR3 DNA is TGTGCCAGCAGTGTTGCAGGGTCGGCCGGGGAGCTGTTTTTT. This codes for CASSVAGSAGELFF.

This clone was seen only a few times. The chain carries TRBV7-3 and TRBJ2-7, with D hard to call. The CDR3 spans 12 residues. CDR1 and CDR2 (germline): SGHTA, FQGTGA. V was cut by 1 base and J by 10 bases, with 11 bases left in between. Here the CDR3 DNA reads TGTGCCAGCAGCTTAAACGGCGGATACCAGTACTTC. It specifies CASSLNGGYQYF.

The CDR3 nucleotides are TGTGCCAGCAGTAAAACGGGGGTGGAGACCCAGTACTTC. Protein product: CASSKTGVETQYF. The rearrangement uses TRBV6-1 and TRBJ2-5; D may be TRBD2 (6 bases). The CDR3 runs 13 residues. V gave up 5 bases and J gave up 5 bases, with 12 bases separating them. Germline V gene sequence: CDR1 MNHNS, CDR2 SASEGT.

The table lists this clone with a few counts. J is TRBJ2-4 and V is TRBV4-1, with no clear D. This CDR3 contains 16 residues. From germline, CDR1 is MGHRA and CDR2 YSYEKL. V gave up 1 base and J gave up 10 bases, with 20 bases separating them. As DNA, the CDR3 is TGCGCCAGCAGCCAAGCCCTACTAAGGACGACGAGTATTCAGTACTTC. Its protein product is CASSQALLRTTSIQYF.

This clone occurred a few times. V is TRBV10-1 and J is TRBJ2-5, with D tentatively TRBD1 (5 bases). Trimming shortened V by 5 bases and J by 5 bases, and 15 bases separated the two germline ends. This CDR3 is 14 amino acids long. Per the germline V gene, CDR1 is WNHNN and CDR2 is SYGVQD (reference sequence). For the CDR3, the DNA is TGCGCCAGCAGTAAGGGGCAACGCGGCGAGACCCAGTACTTC. Encoded protein: CASSKGQRGETQYF.

This chain uses TRBV11-2 with TRBJ1-1, with D unclear. This CDR3 spans 13 amino acids. Germline CDR1 reads SGHAT; CDR2 reads FQNNGV. Trimming left V 6 bases short and J 2 bases short, with 10 bases between. CDR3: CASSRDTNTEAFF. In DNA, the CDR3 is TGTGCCAGCAGTCGCGACACCAACACTGAAGCTTTCTTT. The full variable domain, its missing parts supplied by reference TRBV11-2 and TRBJ1-1, is EAGVAQSPRYKIIEKRQSVAFWCNPISGHATLYWYQQILGQGPKLLIQFQNNGVVDDSQLPKDRFSAERLKGVDSTLKIQPAKLEDSAVYLCASSRDTNTEAFFGQGTRLTVV.

The J gene is TRBJ2-5, the V gene TRBV10-2, with D maybe TRBD1 (5 bases). The CDR3 sequence is 16 residues long. Germline values: CDR1 WSHSY, CDR2 SAAADI. V gave up 0 bases and J gave up 0 bases, with 11 bases separating them. CDR3 sequence reads: CASSESRGQNQETQYF. The CDR3 DNA follows: TGCGCCAGCAGTGAGTCTAGGGGCCAAAACCAAGAGACCCAGTACTTC.

V usage is TRBV7-2 and J usage is TRBJ2-5, with D unresolved. The germline V and J ends were trimmed by 5 bases and 5 bases, with 6 bases remaining between them. Per germline, CDR1 SGHTA and CDR2 FQGNSA. The CDR3 runs 11 residues. The CDR3 spells CASSQAETQYF. The CDR3 DNA is TGTGCCAGCAGCCAAGCGGAGACCCAGTACTTC. The whole variable domain, filled in from reference TRBV7-2 and TRBJ2-5, reads GAGVSQSPSNKVTEKGKDVELRCDPISGHTALYWYRQSLGQGLEFLIYFQGNSAPDKSGLPSDRFSAERTGGSVSTLTIQRTQQEDSAVYLCASSQAETQYFGPGTRLLVL.

The chain couples TRBV11-2 to TRBJ1-2, with 8 bases fitting TRBD1. CDR3 length: 18 amino acids. V was pared by 3 bases and J by 2 bases, with 14 bases of the junction left unmatched. In germline, CDR1 is SGHAT, CDR2 FQNNGV. In DNA, the CDR3 is TGTGCCAGCAGCTTCCGATCAACCACCGGGACAGGAAACTATGGCTACACCTTC. It specifies CASSFRSTTGTGNYGYTF.

The count of this clone is one. The chain employs TRBV6-5 and TRBJ1-1; TRBD1 matches at 7 bases. The length of the CDR3 is 13 residues. Trimming cost V 7 bases and J 5 bases; bases outside gene matches: 7. CDR1 is MNHEY and CDR2 is SVGAGI in the germline V gene. This CDR3 is CASTQGGWTEAFF. DNA for the CDR3: TGTGCCAGCACTCAGGGGGGGTGGACTGAAGCTTTCTTT.

J is TRBJ1-1 and V is TRBV19; D remains unclear. The germline CDR1 and CDR2 sequences are LNHDA and SQIVND (reference sequence). Trimming cost V 3 bases and J 1 base, with 6 bases left between them. The CDR3 covers 13 residues. The CDR3: CASSIRGNTEAFF. DNA for the CDR3: TGTGCCAGTAGTATTCGTGGGAACACTGAAGCTTTCTTT. The variable domain in full, completed from reference TRBV19 and TRBJ1-1, reads DGGITQSPKYLFRKEGQNVTLSCEQNLNHDAMYWYRQDPGQGLRLIYYSQIVNDFQKGDIAEGYSVSREKKESFPLTVTSAQKNPTAFYLCASSIRGNTEAFFGQGTRLTVV.

This rearrangement joins TRBV6-5 to TRBJ2-7; 8 nucleotides agree with TRBD1. V was clipped by 2 bases and J by 5 bases; unmatched bases: 11. The germline CDR1 and CDR2 sequences are MNHEY and SVGAGI. The CDR3 covers 16 residues. The CDR3 region is CASSYGAGGALHEQYF. DNA for the CDR3: TGTGCCAGCAGTTACGGGGCAGGGGGCGCGTTACACGAGCAGTACTTC.

This clone was seen a handful of times. The chain uses TRBV4-1 and TRBJ2-3, with 15 bases lining up with TRBD2. The CDR3 has 17 amino acids. Trimming cost V 1 base and J 4 bases; bases outside gene matches: 3. Germline assignment: CDR1 MGHRA and CDR2 YSYEKL. CDR3 in DNA: TGCGCCAGCAGCCAAGCCTGGACTAGCGGGGGGGCAGATACGCAGTATTTT. Translated, it gives CASSQAWTSGGADTQYF.

The genes are TRBV11-2 and TRBJ2-3; D is unclear. CDR1 SGHAT and CDR2 FQNNGV come from the germline V gene. V was pared by 3 bases and J by 2 bases, with 3 bases between. The CDR3 has 12 residues. DNA for the CDR3: TGTGCCAGCAGCTTTCCCACAGATACGCAGTATTTT. Protein sequence: CASSFPTDTQYF. The whole variable domain, remainder taken from reference TRBV11-2 and TRBJ2-3, is EAGVAQSPRYKIIEKRQSVAFWCNPISGHATLYWYQQILGQGPKLLIQFQNNGVVDDSQLPKDRFSAERLKGVDSTLKIQPAKLEDSAVYLCASSFPTDTQYFGPGTRLTVL.

The chain is built from TRBV11-2 and TRBJ1-4, with D perhaps TRBD1 (5 bases). Germline V gene sequence: CDR1 SGHAT, CDR2 FQNNGV. This CDR3 region has 13 residues. The V and J ends lost 3 bases and 7 bases respectively, with 9 bases between them. CDR3 in amino acids: CASSFPGGEKLFF. The CDR3 region has the DNA TGTGCCAGCAGCTTCCCGGGGGGTGAAAAACTGTTTTTT.

The rearrangement uses TRBV11-3 and TRBJ2-1; 8 bases fit TRBD2. The CDR3 covers 15 residues. The trim removed 3 bases at V and 6 bases at J, leaving 7 bases unmatched. CDR1 is SGHNT, CDR2 YENEEA, per germline. CDR3 bases: TGTGCCAGCAGCTTCGGGAGGGCCCGGGGCAATGAGCAGTTCTTC. Protein product: CASSFGRARGNEQFF.